Sequencing of this T cell receptor beta chain was carried out in a study of cytomegalovirus exposure and HLA in healthy donors. Study as a whole: A preliminary data release comprised approximately 85 million unique TCRs obtained from HLA-typed donors. Overall study results and limits: Later analysis found that TCR beta chains associated with HLA were more clonally expanded than other, equally common chains. Among immune exposure information, only CMV serostatus was available.

Regarding this clone: The antigen is undetermined.

PCR was performed using 60 Vbeta and 13 Jbeta primers. TCRdb's table, derived via immunoSEQ multiplex PCR, lists solely in-frame clones and lacks some. This table has about 77,000 clones, about 84% appearing once. The sample comprised PBMCs. This clonotype was obtained from a man aged 35 to 55 in good health and CMV-seronegative.

CDR3: CASSLVWQTSYEQYF. CDR3 DNA: TGTGCCAGCAGCTTAGTTTGGCAGACATCCTACGAGCAGTACTTC. The genes are TRBV7-2 and TRBJ2-5, with no clear D. The J call could be wrong; TRBJ2-7 is a better fit for the DNA end. Per germline, CDR1 SGHTA and CDR2 FQGNSA. The CDR3 has 15 amino acids.